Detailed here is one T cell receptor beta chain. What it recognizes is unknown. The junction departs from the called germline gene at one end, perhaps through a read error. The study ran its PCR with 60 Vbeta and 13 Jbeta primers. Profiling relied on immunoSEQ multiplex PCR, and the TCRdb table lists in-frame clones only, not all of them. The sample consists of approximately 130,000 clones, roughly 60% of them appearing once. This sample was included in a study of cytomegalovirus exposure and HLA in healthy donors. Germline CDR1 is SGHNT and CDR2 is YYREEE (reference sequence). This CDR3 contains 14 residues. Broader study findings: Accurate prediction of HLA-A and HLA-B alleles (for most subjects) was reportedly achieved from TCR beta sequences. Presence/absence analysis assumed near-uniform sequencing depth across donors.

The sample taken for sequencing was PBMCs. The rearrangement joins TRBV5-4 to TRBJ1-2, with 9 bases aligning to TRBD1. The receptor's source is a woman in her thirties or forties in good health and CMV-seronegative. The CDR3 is CTSSSSGDRDGYTF. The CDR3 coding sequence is TGTACCAGCAGCTCCTCTGGGGACAGGGATGGCTACACCTTC.